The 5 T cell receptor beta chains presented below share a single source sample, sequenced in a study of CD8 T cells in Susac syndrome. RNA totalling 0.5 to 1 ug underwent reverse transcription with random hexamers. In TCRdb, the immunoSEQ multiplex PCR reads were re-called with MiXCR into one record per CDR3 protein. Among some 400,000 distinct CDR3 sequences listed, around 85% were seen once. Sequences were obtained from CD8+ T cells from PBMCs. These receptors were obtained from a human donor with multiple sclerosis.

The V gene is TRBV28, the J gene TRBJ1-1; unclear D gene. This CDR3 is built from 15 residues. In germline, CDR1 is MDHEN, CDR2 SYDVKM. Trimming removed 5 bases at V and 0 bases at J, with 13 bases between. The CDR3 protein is CASSPRKGMNTEAFF. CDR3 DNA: TGTGCCAGCAGTCCCCGGAAGGGTATGAACACTGAAGCTTTCTTT.

The CDR3 spells CASSDSTDSTDTQYF. CDR3 nucleotides: TGTGCCAGCAGTGACTCGACGGATAGCACAGATACGCAGTATTTT. The chain has TRBV6-4 and TRBJ2-3; D is undetermined. Trimming left V 0 bases short and J 0 bases short, with 7 bases between. In germline, CDR1 is MRHNA, CDR2 SNTAGT. The CDR3 extends over 15 amino acids.

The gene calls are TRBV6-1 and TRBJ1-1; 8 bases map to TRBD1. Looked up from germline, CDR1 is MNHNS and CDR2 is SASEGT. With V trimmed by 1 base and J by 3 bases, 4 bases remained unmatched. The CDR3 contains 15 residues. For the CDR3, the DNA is TGTGCCAGCAGTGAAGGGACAGGGAGGTACACTGAAGCTTTCTTT. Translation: CASSEGTGRYTEAFF.

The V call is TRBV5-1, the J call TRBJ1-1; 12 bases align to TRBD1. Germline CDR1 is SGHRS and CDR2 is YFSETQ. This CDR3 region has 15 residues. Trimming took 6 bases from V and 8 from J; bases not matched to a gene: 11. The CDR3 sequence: CASTGTGQGALEAFF. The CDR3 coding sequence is TGCGCCAGCACCGGGACGGGACAGGGGGCGTTGGAAGCTTTCTTT.

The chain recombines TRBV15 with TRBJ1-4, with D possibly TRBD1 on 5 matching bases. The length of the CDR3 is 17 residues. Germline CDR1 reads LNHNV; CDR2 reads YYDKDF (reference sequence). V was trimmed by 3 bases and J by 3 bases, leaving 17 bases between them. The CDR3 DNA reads TGTGCCACCAGCAGGGACGTATTGGGGCAGCCTAATGAAAAACTGTTTTTT. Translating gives CATSRDVLGQPNEKLFF.